This TCR beta chain was captured by sequencing in a study of cytomegalovirus exposure and HLA in healthy donors. A word on this clone: Its antigen is not known.

The study, taken as a whole, reports: TCR beta chains numbering some 160 were designated cytomegalovirus-associated.

V was clipped by 4 bases and J by 0 bases, with 6 bases between them. Germline loops: CDR1 MNHEY, CDR2 SVGAGI. The CDR3 is made up of 13 amino acids. The PCR had 60 Vbeta and 13 Jbeta primers. Only in-frame clones appear in the TCRdb table, and some are missing; sequencing was by immunoSEQ multiplex PCR. This sample has 130,000 or so clones, with around four fifths found just once. The sample consisted of PBMCs. This chain uses TRBV6-5 with TRBJ1-1; no firm D call. The TCR originated in a woman aged 40 to 50 in good health and CMV-seropositive. DNA for the CDR3: TGTGCCAGCAGTTTCAGGTTGAACACTGAAGCTTTCTTT. This gives the protein CASSFRLNTEAFF.